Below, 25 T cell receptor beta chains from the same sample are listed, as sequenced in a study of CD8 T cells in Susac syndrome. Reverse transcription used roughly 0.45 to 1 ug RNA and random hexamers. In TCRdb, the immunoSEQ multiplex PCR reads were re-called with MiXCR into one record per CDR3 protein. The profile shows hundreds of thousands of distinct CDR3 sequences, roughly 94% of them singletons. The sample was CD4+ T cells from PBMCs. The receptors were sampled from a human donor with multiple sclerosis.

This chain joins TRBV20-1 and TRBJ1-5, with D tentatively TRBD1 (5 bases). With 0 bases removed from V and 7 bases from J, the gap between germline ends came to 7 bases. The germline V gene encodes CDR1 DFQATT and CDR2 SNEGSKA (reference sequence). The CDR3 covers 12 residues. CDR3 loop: CSAREGEQPQHF. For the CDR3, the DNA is TGCAGTGCTAGAGAGGGGGAACAGCCCCAGCATTTT.

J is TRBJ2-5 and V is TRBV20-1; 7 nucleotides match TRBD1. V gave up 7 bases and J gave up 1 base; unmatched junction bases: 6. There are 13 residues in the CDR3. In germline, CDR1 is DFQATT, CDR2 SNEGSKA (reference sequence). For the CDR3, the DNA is TGCAGTGGTTTACGACAGGGCCAAGAGACCCAGTACTTC. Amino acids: CSGLRQGQETQYF.

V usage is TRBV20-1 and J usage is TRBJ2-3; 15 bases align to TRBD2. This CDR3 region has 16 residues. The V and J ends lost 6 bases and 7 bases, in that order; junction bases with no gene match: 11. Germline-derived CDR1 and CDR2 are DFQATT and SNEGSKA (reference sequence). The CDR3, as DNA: TGCAGTGCCCGTTCGGGGACTAGCGGGGGGACATATACGCAGTATTTT. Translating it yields CSARSGTSGGTYTQYF.

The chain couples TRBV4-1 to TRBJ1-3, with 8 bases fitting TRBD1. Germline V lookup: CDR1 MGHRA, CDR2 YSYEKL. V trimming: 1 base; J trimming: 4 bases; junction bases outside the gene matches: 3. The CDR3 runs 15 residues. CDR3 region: CASSQATGDGNTIYF. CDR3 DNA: TGCGCCAGCAGCCAAGCGACAGGGGACGGAAACACCATATATTTT.

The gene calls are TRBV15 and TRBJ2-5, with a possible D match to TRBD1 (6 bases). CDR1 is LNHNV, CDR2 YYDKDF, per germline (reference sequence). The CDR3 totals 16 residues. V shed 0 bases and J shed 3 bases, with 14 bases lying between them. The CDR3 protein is CATSRDRDTDEETQYF. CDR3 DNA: TGTGCCACCAGCAGAGACCGGGACACGGACGAAGAGACCCAGTACTTC.

The CDR3 region is CASRYLGANTEAFF. CDR3 DNA sequence: TGTGCCAGCAGGTACCTGGGCGCGAACACTGAAGCTTTCTTT. This chain joins TRBV12-3 or TRBV12-4 and TRBJ1-1; D is uncertain. This CDR3 contains 14 residues. V lost 6 bases, J lost 1 base, and 12 bases lay in between.

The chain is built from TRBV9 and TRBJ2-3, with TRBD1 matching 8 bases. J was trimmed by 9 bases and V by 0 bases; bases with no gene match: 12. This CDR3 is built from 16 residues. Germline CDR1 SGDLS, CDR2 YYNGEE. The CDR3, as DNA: TGTGCCAGCAGCGTAGGCACGGCGACAGGGGTCCGGACGCAGTATTTT. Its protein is CASSVGTATGVRTQYF.

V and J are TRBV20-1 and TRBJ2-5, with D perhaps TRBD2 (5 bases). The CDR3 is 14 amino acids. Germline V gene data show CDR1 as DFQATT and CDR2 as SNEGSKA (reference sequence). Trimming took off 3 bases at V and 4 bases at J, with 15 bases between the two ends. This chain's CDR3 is CSASGFLRVETQYF. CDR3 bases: TGCAGTGCTAGCGGGTTCTTGAGGGTAGAGACCCAGTACTTC.

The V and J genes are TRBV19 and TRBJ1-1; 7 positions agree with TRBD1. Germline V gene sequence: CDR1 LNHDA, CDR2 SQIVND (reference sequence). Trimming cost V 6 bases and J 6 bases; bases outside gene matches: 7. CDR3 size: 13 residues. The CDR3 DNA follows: TGTGCCAGTAGGACCCAGGGGGGAGCTGAAGCTTTCTTT. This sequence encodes CASRTQGGAEAFF.

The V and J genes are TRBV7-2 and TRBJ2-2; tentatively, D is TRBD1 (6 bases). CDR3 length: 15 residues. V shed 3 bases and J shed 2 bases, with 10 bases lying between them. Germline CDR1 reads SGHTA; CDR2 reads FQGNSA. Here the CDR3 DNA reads TGTGCCAGCAGCTTGGACAGATTAAACACCGGGGAGCTGTTTTTT. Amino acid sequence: CASSLDRLNTGELFF.

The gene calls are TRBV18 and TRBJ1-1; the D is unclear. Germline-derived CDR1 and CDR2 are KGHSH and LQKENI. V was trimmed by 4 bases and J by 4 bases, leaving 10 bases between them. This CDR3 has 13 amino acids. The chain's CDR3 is CASSLPFFTEAFF. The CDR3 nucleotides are TGTGCCAGCTCACTCCCCTTCTTCACTGAAGCTTTCTTT.

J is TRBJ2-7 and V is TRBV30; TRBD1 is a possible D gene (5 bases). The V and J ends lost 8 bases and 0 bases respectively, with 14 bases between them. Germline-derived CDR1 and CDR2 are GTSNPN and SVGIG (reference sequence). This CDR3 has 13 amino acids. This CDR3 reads CAGSRASSYEQYF. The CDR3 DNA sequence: TGTGCCGGCTCCAGGGCGAGCTCCTACGAGCAGTACTTC.

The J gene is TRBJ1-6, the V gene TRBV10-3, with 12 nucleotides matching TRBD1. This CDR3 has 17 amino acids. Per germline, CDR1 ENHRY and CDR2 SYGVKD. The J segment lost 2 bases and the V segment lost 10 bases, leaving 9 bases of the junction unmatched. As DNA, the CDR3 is TGTGCCAGATCCGGGACAGGGGGCTCGGCCTATAATTCACCCCTCCACTTT. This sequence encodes CARSGTGGSAYNSPLHF.

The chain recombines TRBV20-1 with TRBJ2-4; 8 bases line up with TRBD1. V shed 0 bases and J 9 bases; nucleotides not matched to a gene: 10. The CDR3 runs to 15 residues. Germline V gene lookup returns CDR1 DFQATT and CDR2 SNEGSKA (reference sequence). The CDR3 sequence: CSARDRQGADGIQYF. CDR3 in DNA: TGCAGTGCTAGAGATCGGCAGGGGGCAGATGGCATTCAGTACTTC.

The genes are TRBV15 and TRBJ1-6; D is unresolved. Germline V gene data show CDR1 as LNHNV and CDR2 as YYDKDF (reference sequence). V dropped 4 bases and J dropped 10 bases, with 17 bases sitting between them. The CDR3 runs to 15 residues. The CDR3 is CATSNAAGLGSPLHF. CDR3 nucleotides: TGTGCCACCAGCAATGCCGCAGGCCTTGGCTCACCCCTCCACTTT.

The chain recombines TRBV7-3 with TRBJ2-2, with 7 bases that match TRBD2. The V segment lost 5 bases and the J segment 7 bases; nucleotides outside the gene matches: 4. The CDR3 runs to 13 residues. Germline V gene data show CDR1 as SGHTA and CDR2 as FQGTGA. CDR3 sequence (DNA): TGTGCCAGCAGCCCAGGGAGGGGCGGGGAGCTGTTTTTT. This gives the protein CASSPGRGGELFF.

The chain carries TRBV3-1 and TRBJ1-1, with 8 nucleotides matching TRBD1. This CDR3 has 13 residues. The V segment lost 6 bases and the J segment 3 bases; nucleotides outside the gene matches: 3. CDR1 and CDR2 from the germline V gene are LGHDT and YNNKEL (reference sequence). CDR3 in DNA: TGTGCCAGCAGTCAGACAGGGGACACTGAAGCTTTCTTT. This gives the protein CASSQTGDTEAFF.

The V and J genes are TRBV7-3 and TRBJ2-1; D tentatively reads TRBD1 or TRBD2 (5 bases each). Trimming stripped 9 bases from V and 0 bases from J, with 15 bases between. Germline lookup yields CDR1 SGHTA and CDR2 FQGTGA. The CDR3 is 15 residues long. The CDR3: CASGGRAASYNEQFF. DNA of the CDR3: TGTGCCAGTGGGGGACGAGCGGCCTCCTACAATGAGCAGTTCTTC.

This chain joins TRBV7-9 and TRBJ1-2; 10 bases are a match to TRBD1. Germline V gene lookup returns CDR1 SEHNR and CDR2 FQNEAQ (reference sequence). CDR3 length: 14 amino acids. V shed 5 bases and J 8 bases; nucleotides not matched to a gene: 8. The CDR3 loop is CASSPLGQGEGYTF. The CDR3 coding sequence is TGTGCCAGCAGCCCTCTCGGACAGGGGGAAGGCTACACCTTC. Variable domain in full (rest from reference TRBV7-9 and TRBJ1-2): DTGVSQNPRHKITKRGQNVTFRCDPISEHNRLYWYRQTLGQGPEFLTYFQNEAQLEKSRLLSDRFSAERPKGSFSTLEIQRTEQGDSAMYLCASSPLGQGEGYTFGSGTRLTVV.

Here the CDR3 reads CASSPREANYGYTF. CDR3 in DNA: TGTGCCAGCAGCCCCCGTGAGGCTAACTATGGCTACACCTTC. The chain links TRBV6-5 to TRBJ1-2; no clear D gene. Trimming removed 6 bases at V and 0 bases at J, with 11 bases between. Germline-derived CDR1 and CDR2 are MNHEY and SVGAGI. This CDR3 has 14 amino acids.

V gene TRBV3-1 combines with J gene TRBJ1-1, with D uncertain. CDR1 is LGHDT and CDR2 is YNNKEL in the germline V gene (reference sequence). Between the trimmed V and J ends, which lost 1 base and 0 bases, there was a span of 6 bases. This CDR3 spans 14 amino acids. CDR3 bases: TGTGCCAGCAGCCAAGTCGGAGTGAACACTGAAGCTTTCTTT. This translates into CASSQVGVNTEAFF.

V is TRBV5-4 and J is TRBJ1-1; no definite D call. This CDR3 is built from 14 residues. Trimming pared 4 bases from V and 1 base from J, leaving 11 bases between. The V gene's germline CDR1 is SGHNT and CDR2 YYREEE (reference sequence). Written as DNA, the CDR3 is TGTGCCAGCAGCCCTAACCTAGAGAACACTGAAGCTTTCTTT. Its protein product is CASSPNLENTEAFF.

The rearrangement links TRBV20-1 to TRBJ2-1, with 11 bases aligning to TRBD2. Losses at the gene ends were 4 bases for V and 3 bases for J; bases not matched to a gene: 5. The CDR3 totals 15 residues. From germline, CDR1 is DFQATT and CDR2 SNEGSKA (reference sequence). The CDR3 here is CSATRTSGFYNEQFF. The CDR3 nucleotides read TGCAGTGCTACCAGGACTAGCGGGTTCTACAATGAGCAGTTCTTC.

The CDR3 protein is CASSPGQAYGYTF. CDR3 sequence (DNA): TGTGCCAGCAGTCCCGGACAGGCCTATGGCTACACCTTC. V usage is TRBV12-3 or TRBV12-4 and J usage is TRBJ1-2; the match to TRBD1 covers 7 bases. The CDR3 has 13 amino acids. V shed 5 bases and J 4 bases; nucleotides not matched to a gene: 4.

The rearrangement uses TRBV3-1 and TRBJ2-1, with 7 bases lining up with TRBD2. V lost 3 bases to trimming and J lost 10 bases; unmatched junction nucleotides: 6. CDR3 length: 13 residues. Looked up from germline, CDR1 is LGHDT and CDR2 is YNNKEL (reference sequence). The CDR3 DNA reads TGTGCCAGCAGCCACTCTTCTAGCGGCGAGCAGTTCTTC. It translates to CASSHSSSGEQFF.